The 25 T cell receptor beta chains reported below all come from one sample, sequenced in a study of T cell responses to AZD1222 COVID-19 vaccine. Sequencing used immunoSEQ multiplex PCR; TCRdb keeps in-frame clones, though not all of them. The data contain 180,000 or so clones, 90% to 95% of them singletons. The sample consisted of peripheral blood, taken 28 days after the second AZD1222 dose. The receptor set was obtained from an adult who received the AZD1222 COVID-19 vaccine.

In nucleotides, the CDR3 is TGTGCCAGCAGTGAGAATAGGGGCCCTAACTATGGCTACACCTTC. It specifies CASSENRGPNYGYTF. The chain links TRBV2 to TRBJ1-2; tentatively, D is TRBD1 (5 bases). Germline CDR1 reads SNHLY; CDR2 reads FYNNEI. V was trimmed by 3 bases and J by 0 bases, leaving 11 bases between them. This CDR3 has 15 amino acids.

The chain employs TRBV7-9 and TRBJ2-7; possibly TRBD2 for D (5 bases). The CDR3 sequence is 12 residues long. CDR1 and CDR2 from the germline V gene are SEHNR and FQNEAQ (reference sequence). V lost 3 bases and J 3 bases, leaving 6 bases between the germline ends. CDR3 sequence: CASSFGVYEQYF. The CDR3 DNA follows: TGTGCCAGCAGCTTCGGGGTCTACGAGCAGTACTTC.

CDR3 nucleotides: TGTGCCAGCAGCTTTGAAGGCGTGAGCACTGAAGCTTTCTTT. Translated, it gives CASSFEGVSTEAFF. This chain joins TRBV11-1 and TRBJ1-1; D remains unclear. CDR1 and CDR2 from the germline V gene are SGHAT and FQDESV (reference sequence). The germline V and J ends were trimmed by 3 bases and 4 bases, with 12 bases remaining between them. CDR3 length equals 14 residues.

This sequence joins TRBV5-1 and TRBJ2-5; 9 positions match TRBD1. Germline CDR1 SGHRS, CDR2 YFSETQ. The V and J ends lost 3 bases and 3 bases, in that order; junction bases with no gene match: 6. The CDR3 extends over 15 amino acids. In DNA, the CDR3 is TGCGCCAGCAGCTCCTCCGGGACAGGGAAAGAGACCCAGTACTTC. Its protein is CASSSSGTGKETQYF.

This chain joins TRBV2 and TRBJ2-7; 10 bases fit TRBD1. CDR1 is SNHLY, CDR2 FYNNEI, per germline. J lost 5 bases, V lost 6 bases, and 10 bases had no gene match. This CDR3 has 15 residues. CDR3 DNA: TGTGCCAGCAGGGGAGACAGGGGGCGGAGGGACGAGCAGTACTTC. It encodes CASRGDRGRRDEQYF.

The V call is TRBV7-2, the J call TRBJ1-1; D not certain. Germline V CDR1 and CDR2: SGHTA, FQGNSA. V lost 4 bases, J lost 8 bases, and 14 bases lay in between. The CDR3 is made up of 13 amino acids. The CDR3 region is CASSSHGGLEAFF. The CDR3 DNA follows: TGTGCCAGCAGCTCTCACGGCGGCCTAGAAGCTTTCTTT.

This clone was counted a single time. The gene calls are TRBV28 and TRBJ1-1; 8 bases are shared with TRBD1. The CDR3 totals 17 residues. Trimming took 1 base from V and 4 from J; bases not matched to a gene: 11. Germline V lookup: CDR1 MDHEN, CDR2 SYDVKM. Here the CDR3 reads CASSLFGQGRRGTEAFF. DNA for the CDR3: TGTGCCAGCAGTTTATTCGGACAGGGCCGTCGGGGCACTGAAGCTTTCTTT.

This clone was recorded only once. This rearrangement joins TRBV7-2 to TRBJ2-1; 7 bases align to TRBD2. CDR3 length: 16 residues. Germline V gene sequence: CDR1 SGHTA, CDR2 FQGNSA. The trim removed 5 bases at V and 0 bases at J, leaving 7 bases unmatched. The CDR3 is CASSPPSGHSYNEQFF. In DNA, the CDR3 is TGTGCCAGCAGCCCGCCTAGCGGACACTCCTACAATGAGCAGTTCTTC.

The chain recombines TRBV6-6 with TRBJ2-1; D remains ambiguous. Trimming shortened V by 2 bases and J by 1 base, and 3 bases separated the two germline ends. Germline assignment: CDR1 MNHNY and CDR2 SVGAGI (reference sequence). This CDR3 has 13 residues. The CDR3 spells CASSYSSYNEQFF. CDR3 DNA sequence: TGTGCCAGCAGTTACAGTTCCTACAATGAGCAGTTCTTC.

As DNA, the CDR3 is TGTGCCAGCAGTGAAGCGGGGGGCGGGGATACGCAGTATTTT. Its protein is CASSEAGGGDTQYF. V gene TRBV28 combines with J gene TRBJ2-3; 9 nucleotides agree with TRBD2. The V and J ends lost 5 bases and 6 bases, in that order; junction bases with no gene match: 6. This CDR3 is built from 14 residues. Germline CDR1 and CDR2: MDHEN and SYDVKM.

The chain uses TRBV6-5 and TRBJ1-2, with a possible D match to TRBD1 (6 bases). V was trimmed by 6 bases and J by 2 bases, leaving 16 bases between them. This CDR3 region has 15 residues. The germline V gene encodes CDR1 MNHEY and CDR2 SVGAGI. The CDR3 reads CASRGAGMGNYGYTF. The CDR3 DNA reads TGTGCCAGCAGGGGGGCGGGGATGGGAAACTATGGCTACACCTTC.

The chain joins TRBV11-2 to TRBJ1-4, with no clear D. The CDR3 spans 14 residues. Deletions cut 5 bases from V and 6 bases from J, with 13 bases between. Germline V gene data show CDR1 as SGHAT and CDR2 as FQNNGV. The CDR3 sequence is CASSRISSDEKLFF. CDR3 bases: TGTGCCAGCAGCCGCATATCCTCCGATGAAAAACTGTTTTTT.

This rearrangement joins TRBV28 to TRBJ2-3; D is perhaps TRBD1 or TRBD2 (5 bases each). CDR1 and CDR2 (germline): MDHEN, SYDVKM. The CDR3 is made up of 13 amino acids. Trimming pared 4 bases from V and 5 bases from J, leaving 10 bases between. The CDR3 nucleotides read TGTGCCAGCAGTTCCCCAGGGAGAGATACGCAGTATTTT. Protein product: CASSSPGRDTQYF.

This chain links TRBV5-1 with TRBJ2-1; 8 bases agree with TRBD2. The CDR3 covers 13 residues. Germline CDR1 and CDR2: SGHRS and YFSETQ. V shed 3 bases and J 8 bases; nucleotides not matched to a gene: 4. This CDR3 is CASSSGLAHEQFF. In nucleotides, the CDR3 is TGCGCCAGCAGCTCTGGACTAGCCCATGAGCAGTTCTTC.

This clone was counted a single time. The rearrangement uses TRBV27 and TRBJ2-7; 8 nucleotides align to TRBD1. Trimming took 6 bases from V and 0 from J; bases not matched to a gene: 19. This CDR3 region has 19 residues. Germline lookup yields CDR1 MNHEY and CDR2 SMNVEV (reference sequence). The CDR3 reads CASSSRKVSGTGLSYEQYF. The CDR3 coding sequence is TGTGCCAGCAGCAGCCGAAAAGTGTCCGGGACAGGTCTCTCCTACGAGCAGTACTTC.

This sequence joins TRBV10-2 and TRBJ1-1, with a weak D call TRBD1 (6 bases). The CDR3 totals 14 residues. Per germline, CDR1 WSHSY and CDR2 SAAADI. The V and J ends lost 4 bases and 4 bases respectively, with 13 bases between them. The CDR3 loop reads CASSAQGYGTEAFF. CDR3 coding DNA: TGCGCCAGCAGTGCACAGGGATATGGCACTGAAGCTTTCTTT.

This sequence joins TRBV4-2 and TRBJ2-7; 16 bases are a match to TRBD2. V was clipped by 4 bases and J by 5 bases; unmatched bases: 8. Germline V CDR1 and CDR2: LGHNA, YNFKEQ. The CDR3 runs to 17 residues. The CDR3 region is CASSLGTSGRAVNEQYF. In nucleotides, the CDR3 is TGTGCCAGCAGCCTGGGGACTAGCGGGAGGGCAGTCAACGAGCAGTACTTC.

This chain uses TRBV9 with TRBJ2-1; 8 nucleotides align to TRBD2. J lost 2 bases, V lost 3 bases, and 4 bases had no gene match. CDR1 and CDR2 (germline): SGDLS, YYNGEE. This CDR3 has 15 residues. The chain's CDR3 is CASSGPGLAYNEQFF. In DNA, the CDR3 is TGTGCCAGCAGCGGTCCGGGACTAGCCTACAATGAGCAGTTCTTC.

The chain couples TRBV15 to TRBJ1-1; unclear D gene. The CDR3 runs 13 residues. The germline V and J ends were trimmed by 6 bases and 1 base, with 9 bases remaining between them. Germline lookup yields CDR1 LNHNV and CDR2 YYDKDF (reference sequence). CDR3 residues: CATSTAGNTEAFF. The CDR3 bases are TGTGCCACCAGTACCGCAGGGAACACTGAAGCTTTCTTT.

This chain uses TRBV3-1 (or the pseudogene TRBV3-2) with TRBJ1-1; D remains unclear. Germline CDR1 is LGHDT and CDR2 is YNNKEL (reference sequence). Trimming cost V 1 base and J 1 base, with 7 bases left between them. The CDR3 loop spans 14 amino acids. As DNA, the CDR3 is TGTGCCAGCAGCCAAGGGAACGAGAACACTGAAGCTTTCTTT. Encoded protein: CASSQGNENTEAFF.

V and J are TRBV4-1 and TRBJ2-7; D not certain. The germline V gene encodes CDR1 MGHRA and CDR2 YSYEKL. The CDR3 is 15 residues long. V was pared by 5 bases and J by 3 bases, with 17 bases between. The CDR3 sequence: CASSKQISTRYEQYF. The CDR3 DNA reads TGCGCCAGCAGCAAACAGATTAGCACCCGCTACGAGCAGTACTTC.

In this sample, this clone turned up once. In nucleotides, the CDR3 is TGTGCCAGCAGTTTTTGGTCTGGGAGGTTAGAAGCTTTCTTT. Translation: CASSFWSGRLEAFF. The chain employs TRBV28 and TRBJ1-1; D gene unclear. From germline, CDR1 is MDHEN and CDR2 SYDVKM. The CDR3 extends over 14 amino acids. The V end was cut by 3 bases, the J end by 8 bases, with 16 bases between.

The J gene is TRBJ1-1, the V gene TRBV19; D gene uncertain. This CDR3 has 13 amino acids. Germline V gene lookup returns CDR1 LNHDA and CDR2 SQIVND (reference sequence). The V end lost 5 bases, the J end lost 1 base, and 8 bases lay between the germline ends. For the CDR3, the DNA is TGTGCCAGTAGTCAGCTAACGAACACTGAAGCTTTCTTT. It encodes CASSQLTNTEAFF.

The chain is built from TRBV10-2 and TRBJ1-6; TRBD1 aligns across 7 bases. CDR3 size: 16 residues. The junction had 6 bases not matched to a gene; V was cut back by 4 bases and J by 3 bases. Germline CDR1 is WSHSY and CDR2 is SAAADI. CDR3 DNA sequence: TGCGCCAGCAGTGGAACGGGACAGTTCTATAATTCACCCCTCCACTTT. Translation gives CASSGTGQFYNSPLHF.

This clone was recorded only once. The chain couples TRBV5-1 to TRBJ2-7, with 9 bases fitting TRBD1. The CDR3 loop spans 14 amino acids. V lost 7 bases, J lost 0 bases, and 5 bases stayed unmatched. CDR1 is SGHRS and CDR2 is YFSETQ in the germline V gene. CDR3 nucleotide sequence: TGCGCCAGCTCCGGACAGGGGCACTCCTACGAGCAGTACTTC. Translating it yields CASSGQGHSYEQYF.